Listed below are T cell receptor beta chains from one sample, sequenced in a study of OX40 agonist ivuxolimab in advanced cancers. Sequencing used immunoSEQ multiplex PCR; TCRdb keeps in-frame clones, though not all of them. The sample lists under 40,000 clones; 60% to 85% were seen once. The source material was CD4+ or CD8+ T cells sorted from blood, sampled in a trial of the OX40 agonist ivuxolimab. These receptors originate from an adult with an advanced solid tumor such as melanoma, head and neck, liver or kidney cancer. The CDR3 runs from the conserved cysteine through the conserved F or W. D genes are given only for firm matches. A clone size is listed for some rows: how often the clone was seen (once, few, many), or a class if it is expanded.

D: TRBD2; size: few; J: TRBJ2-1; V: TRBV6-5; DNA: TGTGCCAGCAGCAAAGGACTAGCGGGAGCTGGGGAGCAGTTCTTC; CDR3: CASSKGLAGAGEQFF
D: NA; size: NA; J: TRBJ2-1; V: TRBV7-3; DNA: TGTGCCAGCAGCTATCCAACGGGTGAGCAGTTCTTC; CDR3: CASSYPTGEQFF
D: TRBD1; size: NA; J: TRBJ2-3; V: TRBV7-9; DNA: TGTGCCAGCAGCGTCCAGGGGGAACCCACAGATACGCAGTATTTT; CDR3: CASSVQGEPTDTQYF
D: NA; size: NA; J: TRBJ2-7; V: TRBV7-3; DNA: TGTGCCAGCAGCCTAAGGGGGGGAGTAACGTACTTC; CDR3: CASSLRGGVTYF
D: TRBD1; size: NA; J: TRBJ2-3; V: TRBV27; DNA: TGTGCCAGCAGGGACAGGGGGCGGATAGATACGCAGTATTTT; CDR3: CASRDRGRIDTQYF
D: NA; size: NA; J: TRBJ2-1; V: TRBV7-2; DNA: TGTGCCAGCAGCTTAGAGGGTAGCTCCTACAATGAGCAGTTCTTC; CDR3: CASSLEGSSYNEQFF
D: NA; size: NA; J: TRBJ2-7; V: TRBV5-1; DNA: TGCGCCAGCAGCTTGCACCAGAACGAGCAGTACTTC; CDR3: CASSLHQNEQYF
D: NA; size: NA; J: TRBJ1-3; V: TRBV5-4; DNA: TGTGCCAGCAGCTCACCCCAGGGGACTAGCTCTGGAAACACCATATATTTT; CDR3: CASSSPQGTSSGNTIYF
D: TRBD1; size: NA; J: TRBJ2-1; V: TRBV2; DNA: TGTGCCAGCAGGAAGACAGGGGTCAATGAGCAGTTCTTC; CDR3: CASRKTGVNEQFF
D: NA; size: NA; J: TRBJ1-5; V: TRBV6-6; DNA: TGTGCCAGCAGTTACTCGGGGCAGGGGAATCAGCCCCAGCATTTT; CDR3: CASSYSGQGNQPQHF